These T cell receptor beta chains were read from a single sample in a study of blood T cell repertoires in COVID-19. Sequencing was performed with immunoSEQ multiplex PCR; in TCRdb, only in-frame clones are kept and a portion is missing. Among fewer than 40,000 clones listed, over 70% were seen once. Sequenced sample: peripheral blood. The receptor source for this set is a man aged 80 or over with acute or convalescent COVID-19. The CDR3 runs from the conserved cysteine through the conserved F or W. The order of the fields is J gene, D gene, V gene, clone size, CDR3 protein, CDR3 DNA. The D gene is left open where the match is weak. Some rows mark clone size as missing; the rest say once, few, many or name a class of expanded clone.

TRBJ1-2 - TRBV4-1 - CASSQSGQIGNYGYTF TGCGCCAGCAGCCAATCTGGACAGATAGGTAACTATGGCTACACCTTC
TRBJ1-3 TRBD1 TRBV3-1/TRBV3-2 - CASNRDRLSGNTIYF TGTGCCAGCAACAGGGACAGGTTATCTGGAAACACCATATATTTT
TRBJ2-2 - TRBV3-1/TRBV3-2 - CASSQEGGGGTGELFF TGTGCCAGCAGCCAAGAGGGGGGAGGTGGCACCGGGGAGCTGTTTTTT
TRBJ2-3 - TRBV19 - CASNGGGGRDTQYF TGTGCCAGTAATGGGGGAGGGGGAAGAGATACGCAGTATTTT
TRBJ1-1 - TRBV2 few CASSGAPVESTEAFF TGTGCCAGCAGTGGGGCGCCGGTAGAGAGCACTGAAGCTTTCTTT
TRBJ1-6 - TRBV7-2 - CASSPDIYNSPLHF TGTGCCAGCAGCCCCGACATCTATAATTCACCCCTCCACTTT
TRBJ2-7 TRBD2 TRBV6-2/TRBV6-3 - CASSSTSGLYEQYF TGTGCCAGCAGCTCGACTAGCGGCCTCTACGAGCAGTACTTC
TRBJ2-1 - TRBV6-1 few CASSDMGQEDEQFF TGTGCCAGCAGTGATATGGGTCAGGAGGATGAGCAGTTCTTC
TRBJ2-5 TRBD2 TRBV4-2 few CASSQGGGTSDQETQYF TGTGCCAGCAGCCAAGGGGGCGGGACTAGCGATCAAGAGACCCAGTACTTC
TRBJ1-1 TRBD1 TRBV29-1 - CSVEVSGQGMRAEAFF TGCAGCGTTGAAGTATCGGGACAGGGGATGCGCGCTGAAGCTTTCTTT
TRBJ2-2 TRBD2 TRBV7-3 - CASSPAGGGTGELFF TGTGCCAGCAGCCCAGCGGGGGGAGGCACCGGGGAGCTGTTTTTT
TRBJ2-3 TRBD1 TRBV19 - CASSPLTGLNTDTQYF TGTGCCAGTAGTCCTTTGACAGGGTTGAACACAGATACGCAGTATTTT